The clone carrying this T cell receptor (beta chain) was recorded once. The data derive from a study of OX40 agonist ivuxolimab in advanced cancers. In germline, CDR1 is SGHRS, CDR2 YFSETQ. Trimming took 4 bases from V and 4 from J, leaving 21 bases between them. The CDR3 extends over 17 amino acids. The table came from immunoSEQ multiplex PCR; TCRdb's copy has only in-frame clones and leaves some out. The repertoire consists of more than 70,000 clones, with 70% to 90% occurring once and the leading ten covering roughly 25%. The source material was CD4+ or CD8+ T cells sorted from blood, sampled in a trial of the OX40 agonist ivuxolimab. The receptor's source is an adult with an advanced solid tumor such as melanoma, head and neck, liver or kidney cancer. The chain is built from TRBV5-1 and TRBJ2-1; possible D gene TRBD1, 5 bases. The CDR3 coding sequence is TGCGCCAGCAGCCCAGGCAACAGGTATGGGGCTTACAATGAGCAGTTCTTC. It translates to CASSPGNRYGAYNEQFF.